The 31 T cell receptor beta chains below were found in one sample sequenced in a study of CD8 T cells in Susac syndrome. Reverse transcription of 0.5 to 1 ug RNA used random hexamers. TCRdb passed the immunoSEQ multiplex PCR reads through MiXCR, listing each CDR3 protein once. The data show 250,000 to 350,000 distinct CDR3 sequences, with about 85% seen just once and about 0.11% held by the top ten. Sequencing was performed on CD8+ T cells from PBMCs. These receptors all come from a human donor with multiple sclerosis.

This clonotype has just one count. The chain is built from TRBV12-3 or TRBV12-4 and TRBJ2-1, with 9 bases that match TRBD1. J was trimmed by 8 bases and V by 5 bases; bases with no gene match: 16. The CDR3 is 17 residues long. The CDR3 bases are TGTGCCAGCAGTGGGTATAACGGACAGGGGAAATATGATGAGCAGTTCTTC. This encodes CASSGYNGQGKYDEQFF.

V and J are TRBV5-6 and TRBJ2-7; 9 positions agree with TRBD1. CDR3 length equals 16 residues. The germline gives CDR1 SGHDT, CDR2 YYEEEE. Trimming removed 4 bases from V and 2 bases from J; junction bases left unmatched: 10. The CDR3 is CASSEEDRGWPYEQYF. CDR3 nucleotides: TGTGCCAGCAGCGAAGAGGACAGGGGATGGCCCTACGAGCAGTACTTC.

The gene calls are TRBV7-9 and TRBJ2-1, with D perhaps assigned TRBD1 or TRBD2 (5 bases each). V was cut by 1 base and J by 2 bases, with 15 bases left in between. The CDR3 runs 17 residues. Germline V gene data show CDR1 as SEHNR and CDR2 as FQNEAQ (reference sequence). The CDR3 sequence: CASSLGLGGGAYNEQFF. In DNA, the CDR3 is TGTGCCAGCAGCTTAGGGTTAGGTGGGGGAGCCTACAATGAGCAGTTCTTC.

This clonotype was seen a handful of times. The chain joins TRBV28 to TRBJ1-1; weak D call: TRBD1 (6 bases). The CDR3 contains 13 residues. V was trimmed by 3 bases and J by 4 bases, leaving 9 bases between them. Per germline, CDR1 MDHEN and CDR2 SYDVKM. The CDR3 region is CASSLGAGTEAFF. CDR3 nucleotides: TGTGCCAGCAGTTTGGGGGCGGGCACTGAAGCTTTCTTT.

The CDR3 reads CASSASSTGGANVLTF. In DNA form, the CDR3 reads TGTGCCAGCAGCGCCTCAAGTACGGGCGGGGCCAACGTCCTGACTTTC. The rearrangement uses TRBV9 and TRBJ2-6; D unresolved. Trimming left V 3 bases short and J 4 bases short, with 14 bases between. This CDR3 has 16 residues. Per germline, CDR1 SGDLS and CDR2 YYNGEE.

This clonotype was seen a few times. The V gene is TRBV19, the J gene TRBJ1-1, with a possible D match to TRBD1 (5 bases). Per germline, CDR1 LNHDA and CDR2 SQIVND (reference sequence). V gave up 8 bases and J gave up 1 base, with 8 bases separating them. This CDR3 has 12 amino acids. The CDR3, as DNA: TGTGCCAGTGGGGGACGGAACACTGAAGCTTTCTTT. Translated, it gives CASGGRNTEAFF.

The V and J genes are TRBV6-1 and TRBJ1-6; 10 bases are a match to TRBD1. Looked up from germline, CDR1 is MNHNS and CDR2 is SASEGT. The CDR3 is 16 residues long. Trimming removed 9 bases from V and 1 base from J; junction bases left unmatched: 6. This CDR3 reads CASKRDRGSYNSPLHF. The CDR3 DNA sequence: TGTGCCAGTAAACGGGACAGGGGATCCTATAATTCACCCCTCCACTTT.

This clonotype was seen once. The J gene is TRBJ2-3, the V gene TRBV24-1, with D perhaps matching TRBD2 (6 bases). The V and J ends lost 2 bases and 4 bases respectively, with 6 bases between them. Germline CDR1 KGHDR, CDR2 SFDVKD. CDR3 length: 13 amino acids. In nucleotides, the CDR3 is TGTGCCACCAGTGATTGGGGGGCAGATACGCAGTATTTT. Translation: CATSDWGADTQYF.

This clonotype was detected only a few times. V gene TRBV30 combines with J gene TRBJ2-7, with 10 bases lining up with TRBD1. The J segment lost 2 bases and the V segment lost 5 bases, leaving 3 bases of the junction unmatched. The CDR3 loop spans 13 amino acids. Germline V lookup: CDR1 GTSNPN, CDR2 SVGIG (reference sequence). CDR3 sequence reads: CAWGGTGAYEQYF. The CDR3 nucleotides read TGTGCCTGGGGCGGGACAGGGGCCTACGAGCAGTACTTC.

The sample holds one count of this clonotype. The V and J genes are TRBV27 and TRBJ2-1, with 7 bases fitting TRBD2. J gave up 0 bases and V 8 bases, and 10 bases lay outside the gene matches. The germline V gene encodes CDR1 MNHEY and CDR2 SMNVEV (reference sequence). The CDR3 is made up of 16 amino acids. The CDR3 here is CASVDSGLSSYNEQFF. The CDR3 nucleotides read TGTGCCAGCGTCGATAGCGGGCTCTCCTCCTACAATGAGCAGTTCTTC.

The rearrangement uses TRBV2 and TRBJ2-3; D is ambiguous. The CDR3 sequence is 14 residues long. The germline V and J ends were trimmed by 8 bases and 4 bases, with 16 bases remaining between them. Germline V gene data show CDR1 as SNHLY and CDR2 as FYNNEI. The CDR3 sequence: CASLGNFLPDTQYF. The CDR3 DNA follows: TGTGCCAGCTTGGGGAATTTCTTACCAGATACGCAGTATTTT. Based on the CDR3 plus reference TRBV2 and TRBJ2-3, the full variable domain is EPEVTQTPSHQVTQMGQEVILRCVPISNHLYFYWYRQILGQKVEFLVSFYNNEISEKSEIFDDQFSVERPDGSNFTLKIRSTKLEDSAMYFCASLGNFLPDTQYFGPGTRLTVL.

V and J are TRBV19 and TRBJ1-1; weak D call: TRBD1 (5 bases). This CDR3 is built from 14 residues. Germline loops: CDR1 LNHDA, CDR2 SQIVND (reference sequence). With 10 bases removed from V and 0 bases from J, the gap between germline ends came to 15 bases. The CDR3 region has the DNA TGTGCCACTACCGATAGAGGGGTGAACACTGAAGCTTTCTTT. Translating gives CATTDRGVNTEAFF.

The chain carries TRBV9 and TRBJ2-1; 7 positions match TRBD2. V lost 3 bases to trimming and J lost 6 bases; unmatched junction nucleotides: 12. The CDR3 has 16 amino acids. Germline-derived CDR1 and CDR2 are SGDLS and YYNGEE. In nucleotides, the CDR3 is TGTGCCAGCAGCGCACGGGGGGATAGCCACCCCAATGAGCAGTTCTTC. This translates into CASSARGDSHPNEQFF.

The chain recombines TRBV7-9 with TRBJ2-7; 7 bases fit TRBD1. Germline V CDR1 and CDR2: SEHNR, FQNEAQ (reference sequence). Trimming cost V 5 bases and J 2 bases; bases outside gene matches: 9. CDR3 length: 15 residues. CDR3 in amino acids: CASSQSDRVAYEQYF. The CDR3 coding sequence is TGTGCCAGCAGCCAGTCCGACAGGGTGGCCTACGAGCAGTACTTC. The complete variable domain, with remaining parts taken from reference TRBV7-9 and TRBJ2-7, reads DTGVSQNPRHKITKRGQNVTFRCDPISEHNRLYWYRQTLGQGPEFLTYFQNEAQLEKSRLLSDRFSAERPKGSFSTLEIQRTEQGDSAMYLCASSQSDRVAYEQYFGPGTRLTVT.

This clonotype showed up just once. This chain joins TRBV19 and TRBJ1-2; no reliable D call. The V and J ends lost 1 base and 9 bases respectively, with 12 bases between them. The germline gives CDR1 LNHDA, CDR2 SQIVND (reference sequence). The CDR3 has 13 amino acids. The CDR3: CASSIGVRSRYTF. In DNA form, the CDR3 reads TGTGCCAGTAGTATAGGGGTGAGGAGTCGCTACACCTTC.

This rearrangement joins TRBV9 to TRBJ2-3; TRBD2 aligns across 7 bases. The CDR3 runs 16 residues. Looked up from germline, CDR1 is SGDLS and CDR2 is YYNGEE. Unmatched junction bases numbered 5, after V lost 0 bases and J lost 1 base. CDR3 nucleotides: TGTGCCAGCAGCGTAGAAGGCAGCGGGGGCACAGATACGCAGTATTTT. It codes for CASSVEGSGGTDTQYF.

V gene TRBV27 combines with J gene TRBJ1-2; 8 nucleotides agree with TRBD1. This CDR3 region has 14 residues. Looked up from germline, CDR1 is MNHEY and CDR2 is SMNVEV (reference sequence). With 5 bases clipped from V and 5 bases from J, the junction kept 7 bases outside the gene matches. The chain's CDR3 is CASSPRTGWYGYTF. CDR3 sequence (DNA): TGTGCCAGCAGTCCCCGGACAGGGTGGTATGGCTACACCTTC.

The chain joins TRBV3-1 to TRBJ1-2; D not resolved. The CDR3 spans 12 residues. Deletions cut 0 bases from V and 8 bases from J, with 7 bases between. Germline-derived CDR1 and CDR2 are LGHDT and YNNKEL (reference sequence). This CDR3 reads CASSQDRRGYTF. The CDR3 DNA reads TGTGCCAGCAGCCAAGATCGGCGGGGCTACACCTTC.

The rearrangement links TRBV7-9 to TRBJ2-1, with TRBD1 as a possible D gene (5 bases). Germline assignment: CDR1 SEHNR and CDR2 FQNEAQ (reference sequence). V was cut by 2 bases and J by 6 bases, with 11 bases left in between. CDR3 length: 14 amino acids. CDR3 in DNA: TGTGCCAGCAGCTTAATACAGGCGTTCAATGAGCAGTTCTTC. Its translation is CASSLIQAFNEQFF.

CDR3 sequence (DNA): TGTGCCAGCAGCGGGACACTGTACGGGCAAGCTTTCTTT. Translating gives CASSGTLYGQAFF. The rearrangement uses TRBV6-1 and TRBJ1-1, with a weak D call TRBD1 (6 bases). Deletions cut 6 bases from V and 9 bases from J, with 17 bases between. The CDR3 runs to 13 residues. Germline assignment: CDR1 MNHNS and CDR2 SASEGT.

The rearrangement joins TRBV12-3 or TRBV12-4 to TRBJ2-7; D is unclear. The CDR3 extends over 13 amino acids. The germline V and J ends were trimmed by 0 bases and 8 bases, with 11 bases remaining between them. CDR3 in DNA: TGTGCCAGCAGTTTAGCTAAGAGGTCACAGCAGTACTTC. Protein: CASSLAKRSQQYF.

The chain recombines TRBV4-1 with TRBJ1-2, with 8 nucleotides matching TRBD1. In germline, CDR1 is MGHRA, CDR2 YSYEKL. The J segment lost 7 bases and the V segment lost 0 bases, leaving 10 bases of the junction unmatched. The CDR3 runs to 16 residues. The CDR3 DNA reads TGCGCCAGCAGCCAAGACCCGACAGGGGACAGCGGTGGCTACACCTTC. This gives the protein CASSQDPTGDSGGYTF.

The chain couples TRBV7-9 to TRBJ2-1; TRBD1 matches at 7 bases. Germline loops: CDR1 SEHNR, CDR2 FQNEAQ (reference sequence). The J segment lost 0 bases and the V segment lost 5 bases, leaving 10 bases of the junction unmatched. The CDR3 covers 17 residues. CDR3 DNA: TGTGCCAGCAGCCCCCGGGACAGCTTTAGCTCCTACAATGAGCAGTTCTTC. It encodes CASSPRDSFSSYNEQFF.

The rearrangement uses TRBV28 and TRBJ2-5; 7 nucleotides align to TRBD1. Germline V gives CDR1 MDHEN, CDR2 SYDVKM. The CDR3 loop spans 17 amino acids. Trimming at V came to 4 bases and at J to 3 bases, leaving 14 bases not matched to a gene. The CDR3 DNA is TGTGCCAGCAGTTCCATTACCGGGCAGGGGGTGGAAGAGACCCAGTACTTC. It yields the protein CASSSITGQGVEETQYF.

The V and J genes are TRBV10-3 and TRBJ1-2; 9 nucleotides agree with TRBD1. CDR1 is ENHRY, CDR2 SYGVKD, per germline. The CDR3 runs to 16 residues. V shed 6 bases, J shed 3 bases, and the junction held 11 bases outside the gene matches. The CDR3 here is CAIRDNRDREDYGYTF. CDR3 DNA: TGTGCCATCAGGGACAACCGGGACAGGGAAGACTATGGCTACACCTTC.

This sequence joins TRBV10-3 and TRBJ1-1; D is unresolved. The V end lost 8 bases, the J end lost 0 bases, and 16 bases lay between the germline ends. Germline V gene sequence: CDR1 ENHRY, CDR2 SYGVKD. There are 15 residues in the CDR3. The chain's CDR3 is CAIGREDSMNTEAFF. CDR3 coding DNA: TGTGCCATCGGAAGGGAGGACTCCATGAACACTGAAGCTTTCTTT.

V gene TRBV7-9 combines with J gene TRBJ2-5; 7 bases match TRBD1. Trimming removed 3 bases from V and 9 bases from J; junction bases left unmatched: 4. CDR3 length equals 12 residues. Germline-derived CDR1 and CDR2 are SEHNR and FQNEAQ (reference sequence). The CDR3 sequence: CASSLGQGAQYF. The CDR3 coding sequence is TGTGCCAGCAGCTTGGGTCAGGGGGCCCAGTACTTC.

The chain combines TRBV25-1 with TRBJ2-5; tentative D call: TRBD2 (5 bases). CDR1 and CDR2 (germline): MGHDK, SYGVNS. Trimming left V 1 base short and J 2 bases short, with 8 bases between. This CDR3 is 14 amino acids long. CDR3 in DNA: TGTGCCAGCAGTGAATTCGGGGTACAAGAGACCCAGTACTTC. Its translation is CASSEFGVQETQYF.

The genes are TRBV6-5 and TRBJ2-5; 8 bases map to TRBD2. Trimming removed 2 bases from V and 11 bases from J; junction bases left unmatched: 10. CDR1 MNHEY and CDR2 SVGAGI come from the germline V gene. CDR3 size: 14 residues. This CDR3 reads CASSYRSSGPPQYF. The CDR3 DNA sequence: TGTGCCAGCAGTTACCGTTCTAGCGGGCCGCCGCAGTACTTC.

This chain uses TRBV19 with TRBJ1-2; 7 nucleotides align to TRBD1. The junction had 16 bases not matched to a gene; V was cut back by 6 bases and J by 3 bases. CDR3 length: 17 residues. The germline gives CDR1 LNHDA, CDR2 SQIVND (reference sequence). In DNA form, the CDR3 reads TGTGCCAGTAGCAAGGAGACAGGGTGGAGTGTAGACTATGGCTACACCTTC. Translated, it gives CASSKETGWSVDYGYTF.

The CDR3 is CASSFPRGPEETQYF. CDR3 nucleotides: TGTGCCAGCAGCTTCCCCAGGGGGCCTGAAGAGACCCAGTACTTC. V usage is TRBV7-9 and J usage is TRBJ2-5; 8 nucleotides line up with TRBD1. The CDR3 runs to 15 residues. The J segment lost 3 bases and the V segment lost 3 bases, leaving 6 bases of the junction unmatched. Germline assignment: CDR1 SEHNR and CDR2 FQNEAQ (reference sequence).